These T cell receptor beta chains were read from a single sample in a study of CD8 T cells in Susac syndrome. TCRdb independently ran MiXCR on the immunoSEQ multiplex PCR reads; one entry per CDR3 protein. The table shows about 190,000 distinct CDR3 sequences, with nearly 97% occurring only once. Sequencing input: CD4+ T cells from PBMCs. All receptors derive from a human donor with Susac syndrome. Both conserved end residues are part of each CDR3. The order of the fields is clone size, J gene, V gene, D gene, CDR3 protein, CDR3 DNA. D genes are given only for firm matches. Part of the rows lack a size; the others show once, few, many or a class for expanded clones.

. | TRBJ1-1 | TRBV12-3/TRBV12-4 | . | CASSAPGQENTEAFF | TGTGCCAGCAGTGCTCCCGGGCAGGAGAACACTGAAGCTTTCTTT
once | TRBJ2-7 | TRBV29-1 | . | CSVGWGSYEQYF | TGCAGCGTTGGGTGGGGTTCCTACGAGCAGTACTTC
. | TRBJ2-1 | TRBV6-2/TRBV6-3 | . | CASRTRDSPEQFF | TGTGCCAGCAGGACCCGGGACTCTCCTGAGCAGTTCTTC
. | TRBJ1-2 | TRBV3-1 | . | CASSQDIGRPYGYTF | TGTGCCAGCAGCCAAGATATCGGCAGACCCTATGGCTACACCTTC
. | TRBJ2-3 | TRBV20-1 | . | CSASRGARPGTDTQYF | TGCAGTGCTAGTAGGGGGGCTCGACCCGGCACAGATACGCAGTATTTT
. | TRBJ2-4 | TRBV11-2 | TRBD1 | CASSSISGGVDKNIQYF | TGTGCCAGCAGCTCCATCTCAGGGGGCGTCGACAAAAACATTCAGTACTTC
few | TRBJ2-5 | TRBV5-1 | TRBD2 | CASSTSGGAGETQYF | TGTGCCAGCAGCACTAGCGGGGGGGCCGGGGAGACCCAGTACTTC
. | TRBJ2-2 | TRBV20-1 | . | CSAGMGNGRIGELFF | TGCAGTGCTGGGATGGGAAATGGACGTATCGGGGAGCTGTTTTTT
. | TRBJ2-5 | TRBV25-1 | TRBD1 | CASNRDRGQTQYF | TGTGCCAGCAACCGGGACAGGGGACAGACCCAGTACTTC
. | TRBJ1-5 | TRBV28 | . | CASSLGHSNQPQHF | TGTGCCAGCAGCCTCGGACACAGCAATCAGCCCCAGCATTTT
. | TRBJ2-3 | TRBV6-5 | TRBD1 | CASRRQGTTDTQYF | TGTGCCAGCAGGCGACAGGGGACCACAGATACGCAGTATTTT
. | TRBJ2-7 | TRBV28 | TRBD1 | CASSWPGQGGEQYF | TGTGCCAGCAGTTGGCCGGGACAGGGGGGCGAGCAGTACTTC
few | TRBJ2-7 | TRBV27 | . | CASSLDPRFVQYF | TGTGCCAGCAGTTTAGATCCTCGGTTTGTGCAGTACTTC
. | TRBJ2-4 | TRBV4-1 | TRBD2 | CASSQGAQAGGVKNIQYF | TGCGCCAGCAGCCAAGGGGCCCAGGCGGGGGGGGTCAAAAACATTCAGTACTTC
once | TRBJ2-7 | TRBV5-1 | TRBD1 | CASSLGQGKYEQYF | TGCGCCAGCAGCTTGGGACAGGGGAAATACGAGCAGTACTTC
. | TRBJ2-2 | TRBV5-1 | . | CASSPDSTGELFF | TGCGCCAGCAGCCCGGACAGCACCGGGGAGCTGTTTTTT
. | TRBJ2-1 | TRBV20-1 | . | CSARDPWGEGYNEQFF | TGCAGTGCTAGAGATCCCTGGGGTGAGGGGTACAATGAGCAGTTCTTC
. | TRBJ1-2 | TRBV27 | . | CASSLSARGGYTF | TGTGCCAGCAGTTTATCGGCCAGGGGCGGCTACACCTTC
. | TRBJ1-2 | TRBV30 | . | CAWSVTGQGVGYTF | TGTGCCTGGAGTGTAACGGGACAAGGGGTCGGCTACACCTTC
. | TRBJ2-7 | TRBV20-1 | . | CSAPVPGRFYEQYF | TGCAGTGCTCCTGTCCCGGGACGCTTCTACGAGCAGTACTTC
. | TRBJ2-3 | TRBV9 | . | CASSLYPGTIQDTQYF | TGTGCCAGCAGCCTCTATCCCGGGACAATACAGGATACGCAGTATTTT
. | TRBJ1-1 | TRBV3-1 | . | CASSRLQGSGAFF | TGTGCCAGCAGCCGTCTACAGGGTAGTGGAGCTTTCTTT
few | TRBJ1-6 | TRBV12-3/TRBV12-4 | TRBD1 | CASRRDSNSPLHF | TGTGCCAGCAGGCGGGACAGCAATTCACCCCTCCACTTT
once | TRBJ2-3 | TRBV19 | . | CASSPSEQSRTDTQYF | TGTGCCAGTAGCCCCTCCGAGCAGAGTCGGACAGATACGCAGTATTTT
. | TRBJ2-7 | TRBV7-2 | . | CASSFGGEQYF | TGTGCCAGCAGCTTCGGGGGCGAGCAGTACTTC
. | TRBJ2-7 | TRBV30 | . | CAWQAQVSEQYF | TGTGCCTGGCAGGCACAGGTAAGCGAGCAGTACTTC
. | TRBJ2-7 | TRBV29-1 | . | CSTTPDRQYYEQYF | TGCAGCACAACTCCCGACCGACAGTACTACGAGCAGTACTTC
. | TRBJ1-1 | TRBV6-5 | . | CASSFGGLGDTEAFF | TGTGCCAGCAGTTTCGGCGGGCTTGGGGACACTGAAGCTTTCTTT
. | TRBJ1-5 | TRBV12-3/TRBV12-4 | TRBD1 | CASRHDRGNQPQHF | TGTGCCAGCAGGCACGACAGGGGCAATCAGCCCCAGCATTTT
. | TRBJ1-2 | TRBV3-1 | . | CASSQVDQGRYGYTF | TGTGCCAGCAGCCAAGTGGATCAGGGGCGCTATGGCTACACCTTC
. | TRBJ1-1 | TRBV6-5 | TRBD1 | CASTRQGTEAFF | TGTGCCAGCACCAGACAGGGCACTGAAGCTTTCTTT
. | TRBJ2-3 | TRBV7-9 | TRBD2 | CASSLDTSEDTQYF | TGTGCCAGCAGCTTAGACACTAGCGAGGATACGCAGTATTTT
. | TRBJ2-2 | TRBV30 | . | CAWRGGSTGELFF | TGTGCCTGGAGAGGGGGAAGCACCGGGGAGCTGTTTTTT
. | TRBJ1-1 | TRBV3-1 | . | CASTLGAQNTEAFF | TGTGCCAGCACGCTTGGAGCCCAAAACACTGAAGCTTTCTTT
once | TRBJ1-1 | TRBV6-2/TRBV6-3 | TRBD1 | CASSYQGAPGEAFF | TGTGCCAGCAGTTACCAGGGGGCGCCGGGTGAAGCTTTCTTT
. | TRBJ1-2 | TRBV12-3/TRBV12-4 | . | CASCMGAGGYTF | TGTGCCAGCTGCATGGGAGCGGGTGGCTACACCTTC
. | TRBJ1-4 | TRBV2 | . | CASSAGTLPEKLFF | TGTGCCAGCAGCGCCGGGACTCTGCCTGAAAAACTGTTTTTT
once | TRBJ2-5 | TRBV7-9 | TRBD2 | CASSFSLAGLGETQYF | TGTGCCAGCAGCTTCAGTCTAGCGGGGCTGGGAGAGACCCAGTACTTC
. | TRBJ1-5 | TRBV5-6 | TRBD1 | CASSLFRGRGFSNQPQHF | TGTGCCAGCAGCTTGTTCAGGGGGCGAGGTTTCAGCAATCAGCCCCAGCATTTT
. | TRBJ1-1 | TRBV5-1 | . | CASSLDSVNTEAFF | TGCGCCAGCAGCTTAGACAGTGTGAACACTGAAGCTTTCTTT
. | TRBJ1-4 | TRBV7-9 | . | CASSLGAFAGEKLFF | TGTGCCAGCAGCTTAGGCGCCTTTGCCGGTGAAAAACTGTTTTTT
once | TRBJ1-2 | TRBV27 | . | CASSRFENYGYTF | TGTGCCAGCAGCCGCTTTGAGAACTATGGCTACACCTTC
. | TRBJ2-3 | TRBV30 | . | CAWSLGDTQYF | TGTGCCTGGAGTCTCGGAGATACGCAGTATTTT
. | TRBJ2-3 | TRBV12-3/TRBV12-4 | . | CASRTGKADTQYF | TGTGCCAGCAGAACAGGAAAAGCAGATACGCAGTATTTT
. | TRBJ2-7 | TRBV5-1 | TRBD1 | CASSFGATGVSYEQYF | TGCGCCAGCAGCTTTGGTGCCACAGGGGTATCCTACGAGCAGTACTTC
. | TRBJ2-1 | TRBV12-3/TRBV12-4 | . | CASTRTHSGEQFF | TGTGCCAGCACAAGGACCCACAGTGGTGAGCAGTTCTTC